This T cell receptor (beta chain) came from a study of T cells after posttransplantation cyclophosphamide. Findings and limits, study-wide: Skin or GI-infiltrating T cells shared few TRB sequences with blood. Later post-transplant blood repertoires were often dominated by donor CD8+ memory clones.

Only in-frame clones appear in the TCRdb table, and some are missing; sequencing was by immunoSEQ multiplex PCR. Here the sample spans about 32,000 clones, about 90% being singletons. Worth noting for this clone: Its target is unknown.

V lost 7 bases to trimming and J lost 0 bases, with 9 bases between them. The CDR3 has 12 amino acids. The germline gives CDR1 SQVTM, CDR2 ANQGSEA. Sequencing was done on a sample of PBMCs. The receptor comes from a woman between 40 and 55 years old with a blood cancer, CMV-positive, and with a related stem cell donor. The V gene is TRBV29-1, the J gene TRBJ1-1; D is possibly TRBD1 (6 bases). DNA for the CDR3: TGCAGCGGCCGGACAGTGAACACTGAAGCTTTCTTT. It yields the protein CSGRTVNTEAFF.